This T cell receptor beta chain was observed in a study of blood T cell repertoires in COVID-19. With V trimmed by 2 bases and J by 1 base, 3 bases remained unmatched. Germline-derived CDR1 and CDR2 are SGHRS and YFSETQ. The CDR3 is 15 residues long. The data were produced by immunoSEQ multiplex PCR, yet TCRdb's version contains in-frame clones alone and is incomplete. Of 150,000 to 200,000 clones listed, under 85% are singletons. The source of this sequence is a man aged 55 to 70 with active or convalescent COVID-19. The sample comprised peripheral blood. V usage is TRBV5-1 and J usage is TRBJ2-1; 7 bases agree with TRBD2. The CDR3 region has the DNA TGCGCCAGCAGCTTCACTAGCGTTTCCTACAATGAGCAGTTCTTC. This gives the protein CASSFTSVSYNEQFF.